This T cell receptor (beta chain) was observed in a study of T cell repertoires in cytomegalovirus infection. Study-wide background: Indications came from public TCR beta signatures; they pointed to CMV infection and to a matching HLA type.

Overall study findings and caveats: Carriers of CMV plus the relevant HLA were identified by cumulative public TCR beta family frequency. CMV-specific TCR beta clonotypes restricted by HLA-C dominated the ex vivo response.

Each CDR3 protein is one row after TCRdb ran MiXCR on the reads. The sample records approximately 500,000 distinct CDR3 sequences, around a quarter being singletons. Turning to this clonotype: Its antigen is as yet unknown.

Trimming at V came to 4 bases and at J to 7 bases, leaving 13 bases not matched to a gene. CDR3 size: 15 residues. Per the germline V gene, CDR1 is SGHTS and CDR2 is YDEGEE. This receptor was obtained from a human donor in good health (CMV status not recorded). Some clones in this sample may be carry-over from other donors' samples. The chain carries TRBV5-8 and TRBJ2-7; 8 bases align to TRBD2. The source material was PBMCs. The CDR3 protein is CASSILLAVAREQYF. CDR3 nucleotides: TGTGCCAGCAGCATCCTACTAGCGGTTGCTAGGGAGCAGTACTTC.